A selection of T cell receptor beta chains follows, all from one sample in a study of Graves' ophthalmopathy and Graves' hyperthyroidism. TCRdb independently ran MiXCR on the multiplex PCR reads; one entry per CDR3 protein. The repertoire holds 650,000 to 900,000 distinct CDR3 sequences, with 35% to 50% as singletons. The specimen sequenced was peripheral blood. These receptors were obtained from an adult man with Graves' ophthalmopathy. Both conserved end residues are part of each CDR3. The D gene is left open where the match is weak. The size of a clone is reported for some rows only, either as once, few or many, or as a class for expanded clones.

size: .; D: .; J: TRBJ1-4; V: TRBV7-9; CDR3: CASSFGGSEKLFF; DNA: TGTGCCAGCAGCTTTGGGGGGTCTGAAAAACTGTTTTTT
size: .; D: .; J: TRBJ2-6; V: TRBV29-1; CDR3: CSVDTGGVGANVLTF; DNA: TGCAGCGTGGATACAGGGGGGGTTGGGGCCAACGTCCTGACTTTC
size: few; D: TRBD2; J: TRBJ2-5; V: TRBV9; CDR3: CASSVGLTSGEETQYF; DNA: TGTGCCAGCAGCGTAGGGCTGACTAGCGGGGAAGAGACCCAGTACTTC
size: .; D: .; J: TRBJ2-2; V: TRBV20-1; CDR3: CSYGAGNTGELFF; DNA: TGCAGTTACGGGGCGGGGAACACCGGGGAGCTGTTTTTT
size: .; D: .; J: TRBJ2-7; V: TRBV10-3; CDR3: CASAQGLYEQYF; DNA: TGTGCCAGCGCCCAGGGGCTCTACGAGCAGTACTTC
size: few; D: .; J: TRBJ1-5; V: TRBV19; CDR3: CASSMTRDQPQHF; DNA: TGTGCCAGTAGTATGACTAGGGATCAGCCCCAGCATTTT
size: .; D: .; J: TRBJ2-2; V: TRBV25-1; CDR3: CASFPDSSNTGELFF; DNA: TGTGCCAGCTTCCCGGACAGTTCGAACACCGGGGAGCTGTTTTTT
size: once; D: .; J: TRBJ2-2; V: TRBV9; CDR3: CASSAVGTGELFF; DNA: TGTGCCAGCAGCGCCGTCGGGACCGGGGAGCTGTTTTTT
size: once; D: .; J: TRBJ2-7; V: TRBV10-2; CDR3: CASILSSQGNSSEQYF; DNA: TGCGCCAGCATCCTGTCGTCGCAGGGTAATTCGAGCGAACAGTACTTC
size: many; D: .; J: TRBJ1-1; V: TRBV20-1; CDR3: CSASGGRREAFF; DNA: TGCAGTGCTAGTGGAGGGCGCCGTGAAGCTTTCTTT
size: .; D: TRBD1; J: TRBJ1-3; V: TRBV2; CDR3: CASSPIDRVGNTTYF; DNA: TGTGCCAGCAGTCCTATAGACAGGGTCGGAAACACCACATATTTT
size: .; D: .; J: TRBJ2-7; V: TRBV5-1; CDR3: CASSPRSSTYEQCF; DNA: TGCGCCAGCAGCCCCAGAAGTAGCACCTACGAGCAGTGCTTC
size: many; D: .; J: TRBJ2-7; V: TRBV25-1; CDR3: CASSGTLTYEQYF; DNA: TGTGCCAGCAGTGGGACTTTGACCTACGAGCAGTACTTC
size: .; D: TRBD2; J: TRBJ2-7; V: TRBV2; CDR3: CASRGAGGSPRPYEQYF; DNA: TGTGCCAGCAGAGGAGCGGGGGGTAGCCCAAGACCCTACGAGCAGTACTTC
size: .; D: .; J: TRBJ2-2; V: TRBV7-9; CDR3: CASSLAPSMGAGELFF; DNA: TGTGCCAGCAGCTTAGCCCCCTCGATGGGGGCCGGGGAGCTGTTTTTT
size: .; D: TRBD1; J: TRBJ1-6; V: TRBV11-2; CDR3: CASSFEQGDWNSPLHF; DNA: TGTGCCAGCAGCTTTGAACAGGGGGATTGGAATTCACCCCTCCACTTT
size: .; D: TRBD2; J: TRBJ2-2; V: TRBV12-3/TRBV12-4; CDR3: CASTPSGVRAGELFF; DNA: TGTGCCAGCACCCCCAGCGGGGTTAGGGCCGGGGAGCTGTTTTTT
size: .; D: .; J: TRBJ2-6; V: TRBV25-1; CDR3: CASRRDNVLTF; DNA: TGTGCCAGCAGGCGGGACAACGTCCTGACTTTC
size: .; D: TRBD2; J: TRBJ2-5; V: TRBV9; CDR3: CASSPRESQYF; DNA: TGTGCCAGCAGCCCGCGGGAGTCCCAGTACTTC
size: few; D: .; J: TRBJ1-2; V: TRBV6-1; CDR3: CASSEGGGGGYTF; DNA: TGTGCCAGCAGTGAAGGGGGAGGTGGCGGCTACACCTTC
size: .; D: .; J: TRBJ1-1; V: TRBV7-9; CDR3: CASSLGGPTEAFF; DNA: TGTGCCAGCAGCCTGGGGGGTCCCACTGAAGCTTTCTTT
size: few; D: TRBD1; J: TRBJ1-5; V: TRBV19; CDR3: CASSMFAGGSQPQHF; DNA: TGTGCCAGTAGTATGTTCGCAGGGGGCTCTCAGCCCCAGCATTTT
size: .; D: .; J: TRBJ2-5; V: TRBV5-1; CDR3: CASSGGRNWEETQYF; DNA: TGCGCCAGCAGCGGTGGGCGAAATTGGGAAGAGACCCAGTACTTC
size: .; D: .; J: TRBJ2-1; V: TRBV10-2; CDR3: CASSVVVDEQFF; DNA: TGCGCCAGCAGTGTGGTCGTGGATGAGCAGTTCTTC
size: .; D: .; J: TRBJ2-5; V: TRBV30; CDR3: CALLLADQETQYF; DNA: TGTGCTCTGCTCCTGGCGGACCAAGAGACCCAGTACTTC
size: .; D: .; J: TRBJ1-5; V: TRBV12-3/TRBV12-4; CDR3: CASSFGGQRTNQPQHF; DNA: TGTGCCAGCAGTTTTGGAGGGCAGAGAACTAATCAGCCCCAGCATTTT
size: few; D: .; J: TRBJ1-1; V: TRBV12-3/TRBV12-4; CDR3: CASSDRVRNTEAFF; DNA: TGTGCCAGCAGCGACAGAGTTCGGAACACTGAAGCTTTCTTT
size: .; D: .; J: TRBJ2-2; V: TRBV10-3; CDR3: CATKGVRNTGELFF; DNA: TGTGCCACCAAGGGCGTCAGGAACACCGGGGAGCTGTTTTTT
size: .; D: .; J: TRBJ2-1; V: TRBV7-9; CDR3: CASSLAGDYNEQFF; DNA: TGTGCCAGCAGCTTAGCGGGCGACTACAATGAGCAGTTCTTC
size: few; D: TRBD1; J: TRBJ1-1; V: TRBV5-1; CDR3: CASSQTGGRGTEAFF; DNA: TGCGCCAGCAGCCAGACAGGGGGCCGGGGCACTGAAGCTTTCTTT
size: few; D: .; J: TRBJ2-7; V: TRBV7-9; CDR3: CASSLGGTRGDEQYF; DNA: TGTGCCAGCAGCTTGGGCGGGACCAGGGGAGACGAGCAGTACTTC
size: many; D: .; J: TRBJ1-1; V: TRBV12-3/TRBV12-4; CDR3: CASSLEVNPSNTEAFF; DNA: TGTGCCAGCAGTTTAGAAGTGAACCCGTCAAACACTGAAGCTTTCTTT
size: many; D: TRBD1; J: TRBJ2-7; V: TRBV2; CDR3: CASSPTGTGGYEQYF; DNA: TGTGCCAGCAGTCCCACCGGGACAGGGGGCTACGAGCAGTACTTC
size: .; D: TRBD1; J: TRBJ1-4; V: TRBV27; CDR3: CASSPGQGVEKLFF; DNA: TGTGCCAGCAGTCCGGGACAGGGTGTTGAAAAACTGTTTTTT
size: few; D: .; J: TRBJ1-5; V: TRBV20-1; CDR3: CSALHVLYSNQPQHF; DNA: TGCAGTGCTTTGCATGTTTTGTATAGCAATCAGCCCCAGCATTTT
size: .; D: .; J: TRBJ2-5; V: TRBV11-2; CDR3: CASSSPVDGDGEETQYF; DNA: TGTGCCAGCAGCTCGCCTGTTGATGGAGATGGGGAAGAGACCCAGTACTTC
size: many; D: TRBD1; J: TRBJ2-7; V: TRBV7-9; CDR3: CASSASASGGEQYF; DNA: TGTGCCAGCAGCGCTTCTGCCTCAGGGGGCGAGCAGTACTTC
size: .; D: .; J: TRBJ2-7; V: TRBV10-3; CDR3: CATYKDGAYEQYF; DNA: TGTGCCACCTACAAGGACGGCGCCTACGAGCAGTACTTC
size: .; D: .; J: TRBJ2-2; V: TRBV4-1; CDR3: CASSQDQGPGELFF; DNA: TGCGCCAGCAGCCAAGATCAGGGACCCGGGGAGCTGTTTTTT
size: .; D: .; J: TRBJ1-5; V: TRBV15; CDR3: CATSRTGGSGQPQHF; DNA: TGTGCCACCAGCAGAACTGGAGGTAGTGGTCAGCCCCAGCATTTT
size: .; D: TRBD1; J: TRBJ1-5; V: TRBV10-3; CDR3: CASSYPTGGGNQPQHF; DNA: TGTGCCAGCAGTTACCCAACAGGGGGCGGCAATCAGCCCCAGCATTTT
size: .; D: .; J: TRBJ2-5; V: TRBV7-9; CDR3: CASSQDWGVRETQYF; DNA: TGTGCCAGCAGCCAAGATTGGGGGGTCAGGGAGACCCAGTACTTC
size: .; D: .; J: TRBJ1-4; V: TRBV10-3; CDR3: CASSAQGSNEKLFF; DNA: TGTGCCAGCAGTGCACAGGGCAGCAATGAAAAACTGTTTTTT
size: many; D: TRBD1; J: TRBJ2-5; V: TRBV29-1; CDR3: CSVDRTGGETQYF; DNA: TGCAGCGTTGACCGCACAGGGGGTGAGACCCAGTACTTC
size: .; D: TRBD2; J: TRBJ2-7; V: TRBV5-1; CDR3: CASSYTEGLAGYEQYF; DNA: TGCGCCAGCAGCTACACCGAGGGACTAGCGGGCTACGAGCAGTACTTC
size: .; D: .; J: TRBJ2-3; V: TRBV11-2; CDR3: CASSLHRGDTDTQYF; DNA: TGTGCCAGCAGCCTTCACCGAGGAGACACAGATACGCAGTATTTT
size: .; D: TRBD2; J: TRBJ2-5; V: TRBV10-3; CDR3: CASSPRGGSETQYF; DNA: TGTGCCAGCAGCCCTCGGGGGGGGTCAGAGACCCAGTACTTC
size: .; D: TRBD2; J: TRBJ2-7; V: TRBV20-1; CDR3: CSARDLGLAAVDEQYF; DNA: TGCAGTGCTAGAGACTTAGGACTAGCGGCCGTCGACGAGCAGTACTTC
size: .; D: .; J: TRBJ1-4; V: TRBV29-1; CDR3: CSATSREGEKLFF; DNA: TGCAGCGCGACGAGTCGGGAGGGTGAAAAACTGTTTTTT
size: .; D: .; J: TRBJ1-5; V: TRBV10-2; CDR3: CASQVAGQNQPQHF; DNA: TGCGCCAGCCAAGTGGCAGGGCAAAATCAGCCCCAGCATTTT
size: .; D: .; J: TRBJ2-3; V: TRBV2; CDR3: CASSDGGFRTDTQYF; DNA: TGTGCCAGCAGTGATGGGGGCTTTCGCACAGATACGCAGTATTTT
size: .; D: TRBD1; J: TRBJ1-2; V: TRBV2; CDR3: CASSEAVRGRGYTF; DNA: TGTGCCAGCAGTGAAGCGGTCAGGGGGCGAGGCTACACCTTC
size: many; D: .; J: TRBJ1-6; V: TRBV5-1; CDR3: CASSFGEGYSPLHF; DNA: TGCGCCAGCAGCTTTGGGGAAGGGTATTCACCCCTCCACTTT
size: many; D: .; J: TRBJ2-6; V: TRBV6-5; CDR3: CASSYAGANVLTF; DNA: TGTGCCAGCAGTTACGCTGGGGCCAACGTCCTGACTTTC